This T cell receptor (beta chain) was sequenced during a study of blood T cell repertoires in COVID-19. The CDR3 runs to 11 residues. Germline V lookup: CDR1 MDHEN, CDR2 SYDVKM. Trimming removed 8 bases at V and 3 bases at J, with 8 bases between. Authors' data handling: Reference gene primer amplification in the assay estimated nucleated cell counts. Method: immunoSEQ multiplex PCR; TCRdb's copy keeps in-frame clones and lacks some. From that table come the V and J calls and clone size; the DNA was used to work out D and trimming. The sample yields about 55,000 clones, 80% to 85% seen once. What was sequenced was peripheral blood. The receptor comes from a woman aged 55-69 years with acute or convalescent COVID-19. This sequence joins TRBV28 and TRBJ2-7; the D gene is possibly TRBD2 (5 bases). CDR3 nucleotides: TGTGCCAGCGGGAGCCTCTACGAGCAGTACTTC. Translating gives CASGSLYEQYF.